Following are 7 T cell receptor beta chains from one sample sequenced in a study of early T cells in non-severe SARS-CoV-2 infection (dated by TCRdb to about 2021). The method was 5' RACE. Instrument on record: NextSeq 500. The public reads were reanalyzed by TCRdb: fastp trimming at Q25, MiXCR alignment, in-frame beta chains only. Rows are combined by CDR3 protein, so each entry shows the most common genes and DNA. This sample is represented by some 40,000 distinct CDR3 sequences; approximately 4.6% of them were singletons. The biggest ten clones account for around 16% of the sample. The specimen sequenced was whole blood. Source of these receptors: an adult who was a healthcare worker with PCR-confirmed SARS-CoV-2 infection or an uninfected control (not recorded which).

This clonotype was recorded many times. The rearrangement uses TRBV12-5 and TRBJ2-1, with D maybe TRBD2 (6 bases). Trimming shortened V by 3 bases and J by 7 bases, and 10 bases separated the two germline ends. The CDR3 loop spans 13 amino acids. Germline CDR1 reads LGHNT; CDR2 reads FRNRAP. CDR3 loop: CASGFGGINEQFF. The CDR3 DNA follows: TGTGCTAGTGGTTTCGGGGGAATAAATGAGCAGTTCTTC.

This clonotype occurred many times. The chain uses TRBV5-8 and TRBJ2-7; TRBD1 aligns across 7 bases. Trimming at V came to 6 bases and at J to 2 bases, leaving 8 bases not matched to a gene. The germline V gene has CDR1 SGHTS and CDR2 YDEGEE. The CDR3 spans 14 residues. CDR3 coding DNA: TGTGCCAGCACAAGACAGGGTCGGACCTACGAGCAGTACTTC. Protein sequence: CASTRQGRTYEQYF. Combining the CDR3 with reference TRBV5-8 and TRBJ2-7 gives the whole variable domain EAGVTQSPTHLIKTRGQQATLRCSPISGHTSVYWYQQALGLGLQFLLWYDEGEERNRGNFPPRFSGRQFPNYSSELNVNALELEDSALYLCASTRQGRTYEQYFGPGTRLTVT.

This clonotype was seen at least ten times. The chain links TRBV3-1 to TRBJ2-1; D could derive from TRBD1 or TRBD2 (6 bases each). Germline CDR1 is LGHDT and CDR2 is YNNKEL (reference sequence). This CDR3 is built from 14 residues. The V end was cut by 4 bases, the J end by 7 bases, with 14 bases between. DNA of the CDR3: TGTGCCAGCAGCCGTCTGGGGGGCGGGAATGAGCAGTTCTTC. This encodes CASSRLGGGNEQFF.

This clonotype was observed many times. This sequence joins TRBV7-3 and TRBJ2-2; no firm D call. Germline assignment: CDR1 SGHTA and CDR2 FQGTGA. The CDR3 loop spans 15 amino acids. Trimming left V 0 bases short and J 7 bases short, with 12 bases between. The CDR3 loop is CASSLTRPPGGELFF. The CDR3 DNA reads TGTGCCAGCAGCTTAACGAGGCCACCCGGCGGGGAGCTGTTTTTT.

This rearrangement joins TRBV10-3 to TRBJ2-2; 10 bases map to TRBD2. This CDR3 has 14 residues. With V trimmed by 5 bases and J by 7 bases, 4 bases remained unmatched. The germline gives CDR1 ENHRY, CDR2 SYGVKD. The DNA for the CDR3 is TGTGCCATCAGTTCCGGACTAGCGGACGGGGAGCTGTTTTTT. Residues: CAISSGLADGELFF.

Many counts were recorded for this clonotype. The J gene is TRBJ2-1, the V gene TRBV10-3; 8 nucleotides align to TRBD2. The trim removed 7 bases at V and 9 bases at J, leaving 5 bases unmatched. This CDR3 contains 12 residues. CDR1 and CDR2 (germline): ENHRY, SYGVKD. As DNA, the CDR3 is TGTGCCATCAAATCGGGGGGGCCTGAGCAGTTCTTC. Translated, it gives CAIKSGGPEQFF.

This clonotype was seen repeatedly, ten times or more. The rearrangement uses TRBV6-2 or TRBV6-3 and TRBJ1-2; D is possibly TRBD1 (5 bases). The CDR3 is 14 residues long. Germline V gives CDR1 MNHEY, CDR2 SVGEGT. V gave up 8 bases and J gave up 0 bases, with 13 bases separating them. DNA of the CDR3: TGTGCCAGCGGAAACAGGATTTCTAACTATGGCTACACCTTC. The encoded protein is CASGNRISNYGYTF.